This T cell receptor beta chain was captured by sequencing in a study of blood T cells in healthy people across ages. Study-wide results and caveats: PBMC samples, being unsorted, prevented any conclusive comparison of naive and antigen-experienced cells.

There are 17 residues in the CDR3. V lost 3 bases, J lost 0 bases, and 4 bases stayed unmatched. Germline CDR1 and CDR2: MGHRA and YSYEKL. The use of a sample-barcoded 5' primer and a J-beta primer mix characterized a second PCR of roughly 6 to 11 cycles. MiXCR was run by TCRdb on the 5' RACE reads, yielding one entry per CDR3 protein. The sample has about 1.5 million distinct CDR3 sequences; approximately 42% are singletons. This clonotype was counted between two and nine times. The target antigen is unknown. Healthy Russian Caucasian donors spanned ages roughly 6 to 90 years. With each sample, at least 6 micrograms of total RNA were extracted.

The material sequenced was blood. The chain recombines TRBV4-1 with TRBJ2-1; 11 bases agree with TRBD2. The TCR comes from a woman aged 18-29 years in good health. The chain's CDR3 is CASSQGTSGLSYNEQFF. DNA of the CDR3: TGCGCCAGCAGCCAGGGGACTAGCGGCCTCTCCTACAATGAGCAGTTCTTC.